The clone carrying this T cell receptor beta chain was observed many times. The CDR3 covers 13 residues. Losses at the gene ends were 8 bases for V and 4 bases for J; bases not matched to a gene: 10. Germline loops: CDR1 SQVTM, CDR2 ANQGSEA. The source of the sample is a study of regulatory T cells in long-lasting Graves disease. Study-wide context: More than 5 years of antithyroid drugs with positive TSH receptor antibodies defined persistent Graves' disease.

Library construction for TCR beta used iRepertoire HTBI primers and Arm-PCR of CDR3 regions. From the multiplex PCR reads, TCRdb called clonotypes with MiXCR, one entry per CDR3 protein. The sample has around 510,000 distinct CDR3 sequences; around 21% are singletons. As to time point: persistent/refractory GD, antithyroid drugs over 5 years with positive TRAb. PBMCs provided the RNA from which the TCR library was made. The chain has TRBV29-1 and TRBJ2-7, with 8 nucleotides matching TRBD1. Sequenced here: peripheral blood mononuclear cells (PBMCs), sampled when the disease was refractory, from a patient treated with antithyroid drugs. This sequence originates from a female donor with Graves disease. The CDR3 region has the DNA TGCAGCTTTATACCAGGGGGCGCGTACGAGCAGTACTTC. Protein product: CSFIPGGAYEQYF.